This TCR beta chain was identified during a study of OX40 agonist ivuxolimab in advanced cancers. V lost 2 bases to trimming and J lost 4 bases, with 8 bases between them. The CDR3 runs 14 residues. CDR1 MNHEY and CDR2 SVGAGI come from the germline V gene. Note on this clone: The target antigen is unknown.

General study points: Within 6 weeks, CD4+ and CD8+ blood T cells expanded clonally at 0.1 to 3.0 mg/kg.

The protocol was immunoSEQ multiplex PCR, while the TCRdb copy is restricted to in-frame clones and leaves out a portion. The data show tens of thousands of clones, about nine tenths seen once. The chain couples TRBV6-5 to TRBJ2-2, with D perhaps TRBD1 (6 bases). This receptor was identified in an adult with an advanced solid tumor such as melanoma, head and neck, liver or kidney cancer. Sequencing used CD4+ or CD8+ T cells sorted from blood, obtained in a trial of the OX40 agonist ivuxolimab. The CDR3: CASSYLRGTGELFF. Written as DNA, the CDR3 is TGTGCCAGCAGTTACCTCAGGGGCACCGGGGAGCTGTTTTTT.